These 29 T cell receptor beta chains came from one sample sequenced in a study of blood T cell repertoires in COVID-19. Method: immunoSEQ multiplex PCR; TCRdb's copy keeps in-frame clones and lacks some. The profile shows roughly 300,000 clones, roughly nine tenths of them singletons. Sequenced: peripheral blood. Every receptor here comes from a woman under 40 with COVID-19, enrolled during active disease.

The chain links TRBV3-1 (or the pseudogene TRBV3-2) to TRBJ2-1, with 7 bases that match TRBD2. The CDR3 covers 17 residues. Germline CDR1 and CDR2: LGHDT and YNNKEL (reference sequence). V gave up 0 bases and J gave up 5 bases; unmatched junction bases: 10. Written as DNA, the CDR3 is TGTGCCAGCAGCCAAGATTTGAGTAGCGGGCGAGACAATGAGCAGTTCTTC. It is translated as CASSQDLSSGRDNEQFF.

The V call is TRBV19, the J call TRBJ2-7; 8 nucleotides line up with TRBD2. The CDR3 has 15 residues. The germline V gene encodes CDR1 LNHDA and CDR2 SQIVND (reference sequence). Germline trimming cut 5 bases from V and 4 bases from J; bases unmatched to any gene: 10. CDR3 DNA: TGTGCCAGTAGTGTCTTAGCGGGAAACAGTTACGAGCAGTACTTC. The encoded protein is CASSVLAGNSYEQYF.

The count of this clone is one. CDR3 sequence: CASSNQGATNEKLFF. Here the CDR3 DNA reads TGTGCCAGCAGCAACCAGGGGGCAACTAATGAAAAACTGTTTTTT. The chain recombines TRBV7-9 with TRBJ1-4; 7 bases align to TRBD1. Germline assignment: CDR1 SEHNR and CDR2 FQNEAQ (reference sequence). V lost 5 bases and J lost 0; bases outside the gene matches: 3. The CDR3 runs 15 residues. The full variable domain, its missing parts supplied by reference TRBV7-9 and TRBJ1-4, is DTGVSQNPRHKITKRGQNVTFRCDPISEHNRLYWYRQTLGQGPEFLTYFQNEAQLEKSRLLSDRFSAERPKGSFSTLEIQRTEQGDSAMYLCASSNQGATNEKLFFGSGTQLSVL.

The rearrangement links TRBV10-1 to TRBJ2-1, with 13 bases matching TRBD2. Germline V gene data show CDR1 as WNHNN and CDR2 as SYGVQD (reference sequence). Trimming removed 4 bases from V and 6 bases from J; junction bases left unmatched: 3. The CDR3 is made up of 15 amino acids. Here the CDR3 reads CASSGRTSGSNEQFF. CDR3 nucleotide sequence: TGCGCCAGCAGTGGAAGGACTAGCGGGAGCAATGAGCAGTTCTTC.

This sequence joins TRBV10-1 and TRBJ2-3; perhaps TRBD2 as D (6 bases). The germline V gene encodes CDR1 WNHNN and CDR2 SYGVQD (reference sequence). Trimming cost V 5 bases and J 6 bases, with 15 bases left between them. The CDR3 consists of 14 residues. CDR3 DNA: TGCGCCAGCAGTTTAGCGGTTGTTACGGATACGCAGTATTTT. Protein: CASSLAVVTDTQYF.

The chain links TRBV5-6 to TRBJ1-5; 7 bases are shared with TRBD1. J was trimmed by 3 bases and V by 3 bases; bases with no gene match: 3. Looked up from germline, CDR1 is SGHDT and CDR2 is YYEEEE. This CDR3 contains 14 residues. The CDR3 protein is CASSWGTDNQPQHF. The CDR3 DNA follows: TGTGCCAGCAGCTGGGGGACAGACAATCAGCCCCAGCATTTT.

Here the CDR3 reads CASSLISLAYNEQFF. The CDR3 nucleotides are TGTGCCAGCAGCTTAATAAGTCTAGCCTACAATGAGCAGTTCTTC. This chain joins TRBV7-4 and TRBJ2-1, with D unresolved. Trimming stripped 2 bases from V and 2 bases from J, with 10 bases between. Looked up from germline, CDR1 is SGHVT and CDR2 is SQSDAQ. The CDR3 consists of 15 residues.

The V and J genes are TRBV5-5 and TRBJ2-3; tentative D call: TRBD1 (5 bases). With 4 bases removed from V and 2 bases from J, the gap between germline ends came to 11 bases. The CDR3 covers 14 residues. Germline CDR1 and CDR2: SGHKS and YYEKEE (reference sequence). CDR3 DNA: TGTGCCAGCAGCCTGACAGTAGACACAGATACGCAGTATTTT. Amino acids: CASSLTVDTDTQYF.

The rearrangement links TRBV27 to TRBJ1-2, with D maybe TRBD1 (6 bases). The germline V gene encodes CDR1 MNHEY and CDR2 SMNVEV (reference sequence). The CDR3 contains 13 residues. The V end lost 4 bases, the J end lost 8 bases, and 14 bases lay between the germline ends. CDR3 in DNA: TGTGCCAGCAGTTCCGGGGGGCAAGGGGGCTACACCTTC. Translated, it gives CASSSGGQGGYTF.

The chain employs TRBV3-1 (or the pseudogene TRBV3-2) and TRBJ1-5; D remains ambiguous. Trimming removed 6 bases at V and 0 bases at J, with 9 bases between. The CDR3 has 14 residues. Per germline, CDR1 LGHDT and CDR2 YNNKEL (reference sequence). CDR3 in DNA: TGTGCCAGCAGTACGGGTTATAGCAATCAGCCCCAGCATTTT. This encodes CASSTGYSNQPQHF.

The CDR3 region is CASSEATYNQPQHF. DNA of the CDR3: TGTGCCAGCAGTGAAGCGACTTACAATCAGCCCCAGCATTTT. The chain couples TRBV6-1 to TRBJ1-5; D is undetermined. V dropped 0 bases and J dropped 3 bases, with 6 bases sitting between them. The germline V gene has CDR1 MNHNS and CDR2 SASEGT. The CDR3 is 14 amino acids.

The chain links TRBV19 to TRBJ1-1, with 7 bases fitting TRBD1. With 5 bases clipped from V and 2 bases from J, the junction kept 5 bases outside the gene matches. The CDR3 length is 14 residues. CDR1 LNHDA and CDR2 SQIVND come from the germline V gene (reference sequence). The CDR3 region has the DNA TGTGCCAGTAGTGGAGGGGGCGCAAACACTGAAGCTTTCTTT. Translation gives CASSGGGANTEAFF.

The V call is TRBV7-8, the J call TRBJ2-1; 10 nucleotides match TRBD2. Per the germline V gene, CDR1 is SGHVS and CDR2 is FQNEAQ. The ends lost 2 bases at V and 0 bases at J; junction bases unmatched: 7. The CDR3 consists of 18 residues. The CDR3 loop reads CASSLQGLASSSYNEQFF. CDR3 DNA: TGTGCCAGCAGCTTACAGGGACTAGCGTCGAGCTCCTACAATGAGCAGTTCTTC.

V usage is TRBV11-3 and J usage is TRBJ2-3; possible D gene TRBD2, 6 bases. V was clipped by 0 bases and J by 6 bases, with 10 bases between them. Germline CDR1 and CDR2: SGHNT and YENEEA. CDR3 length equals 14 residues. In nucleotides, the CDR3 is TGTGCCAGCAGCTTAGACGGGGGTTCGGATACGCAGTATTTT. It translates to CASSLDGGSDTQYF.

The chain carries TRBV6-1 and TRBJ2-7; unclear D gene. From germline, CDR1 is MNHNS and CDR2 SASEGT. V was shortened by 1 base and J by 2 bases, with 3 bases between the two germline ends. This CDR3 region has 12 residues. CDR3 amino acids: CASSEGPYEQYF. As DNA, the CDR3 is TGTGCCAGCAGTGAAGGGCCCTACGAGCAGTACTTC.

This rearrangement joins TRBV6-5 to TRBJ2-2; possibly TRBD2 for D (5 bases). Germline V CDR1 and CDR2: MNHEY, SVGAGI. CDR3 length: 14 amino acids. Deletions cut 6 bases from V and 1 base from J, with 9 bases between. Here the CDR3 DNA reads TGTGCCAGCAGCGCCGGGAAGAACACCGGGGAGCTGTTTTTT. It encodes CASSAGKNTGELFF.

V is TRBV5-1 and J is TRBJ2-1; 14 bases fit TRBD2. The CDR3 has 18 amino acids. Germline values: CDR1 SGHRS, CDR2 YFSETQ. Losses at the gene ends were 4 bases for V and 2 bases for J; bases not matched to a gene: 8. CDR3 sequence (DNA): TGCGCCAGCAGCCAGATGGGACTAGCGGGAGAACCCTACAATGAGCAGTTCTTC. Protein sequence: CASSQMGLAGEPYNEQFF.

This clone was observed a handful of times. The rearrangement uses TRBV19 and TRBJ2-2, with 15 bases that match TRBD2. V lost 10 bases and J lost 4; bases outside the gene matches: 4. The CDR3 runs 15 residues. In germline, CDR1 is LNHDA, CDR2 SQIVND (reference sequence). CDR3 sequence reads: CATGTSGRFTGELFF. The CDR3, as DNA: TGTGCCACCGGGACTAGCGGGAGGTTCACCGGGGAGCTGTTTTTT.

The chain has TRBV27 and TRBJ2-1, with 14 nucleotides matching TRBD2. Germline V CDR1 and CDR2: MNHEY, SMNVEV (reference sequence). The CDR3 covers 17 residues. With 6 bases clipped from V and 7 bases from J, the junction kept 11 bases outside the gene matches. CDR3 sequence: CASSPHLTSGRGNEQFF. CDR3 DNA sequence: TGTGCCAGCAGCCCCCACCTGACTAGCGGGAGGGGTAATGAGCAGTTCTTC.

The chain combines TRBV19 with TRBJ2-1; the match to TRBD2 covers 7 bases. V shed 3 bases and J 9 bases; nucleotides not matched to a gene: 8. This CDR3 region has 14 residues. Germline values: CDR1 LNHDA, CDR2 SQIVND (reference sequence). The CDR3 protein is CASSILGGTGEQFF. The CDR3 DNA reads as TGTGCCAGTAGTATCTTGGGAGGGACCGGTGAGCAGTTCTTC. Filled out from reference TRBV19 and TRBJ2-1, the complete variable domain reads DGGITQSPKYLFRKEGQNVTLSCEQNLNHDAMYWYRQDPGQGLRLIYYSQIVNDFQKGDIAEGYSVSREKKESFPLTVTSAQKNPTAFYLCASSILGGTGEQFFGPGTRLTVL.

J is TRBJ1-2 and V is TRBV7-9, with D hard to call. From germline, CDR1 is SEHNR and CDR2 FQNEAQ (reference sequence). The CDR3 consists of 14 residues. Deletions cut 3 bases from V and 3 bases from J, with 11 bases between. CDR3 sequence reads: CASSFSPIDYGYTF. In DNA, the CDR3 is TGTGCCAGCAGCTTCTCGCCTATTGACTATGGCTACACCTTC.

The chain recombines TRBV5-6 with TRBJ1-5, with D unclear. Trimming took off 4 bases at V and 7 bases at J, with 12 bases between the two ends. The CDR3 covers 13 residues. Germline CDR1 reads SGHDT; CDR2 reads YYEEEE. CDR3 DNA: TGTGCCAGCAGCGCCGTACATGAACAGCCCCAGCATTTT. It is translated as CASSAVHEQPQHF.

The genes are TRBV24-1 and TRBJ2-3, with D uncertain. With 6 bases removed from V and 4 bases from J, the gap between germline ends came to 13 bases. CDR1 is KGHDR and CDR2 is SFDVKD in the germline V gene. There are 14 residues in the CDR3. CDR3 DNA sequence: TGTGCCACCAGTTCCCCGAGTTTTCCAGATACGCAGTATTTT. This encodes CATSSPSFPDTQYF.

This chain connects TRBV28 to TRBJ1-5, with 9 nucleotides matching TRBD1. CDR3 length: 15 amino acids. Germline-derived CDR1 and CDR2 are MDHEN and SYDVKM. V was clipped by 5 bases and J by 4 bases; unmatched bases: 6. CDR3 DNA: TGTGCCAGCAGTCGGGACAGGGCTATTAATCAGCCCCAGCATTTT. Its protein is CASSRDRAINQPQHF.

This clone has a single count. The J gene is TRBJ2-7, the V gene TRBV10-3, with 8 bases aligning to TRBD2. Germline CDR1 reads ENHRY; CDR2 reads SYGVKD. The CDR3 loop spans 14 amino acids. Germline trimming cut 11 bases from V and 2 bases from J; bases unmatched to any gene: 11. CDR3 region: CAANPGLGAYEQYF. Written as DNA, the CDR3 is TGTGCCGCAAACCCGGGACTAGGAGCCTACGAGCAGTACTTC.

The rearrangement joins TRBV28 to TRBJ1-3; maybe TRBD1 (5 bases). The CDR3 runs 18 residues. V gave up 5 bases and J gave up 0 bases, with 20 bases separating them. Germline V lookup: CDR1 MDHEN, CDR2 SYDVKM. In nucleotides, the CDR3 is TGTGCCAGCAGTAAACAGGCCGCACGTCTTATCTCTGGAAACACCATATATTTT. Residues: CASSKQAARLISGNTIYF.

The chain links TRBV27 to TRBJ2-7, with 10 nucleotides matching TRBD1. Germline V gene lookup returns CDR1 MNHEY and CDR2 SMNVEV (reference sequence). Trimming at V came to 4 bases and at J to 5 bases, leaving 5 bases not matched to a gene. The CDR3 has 14 residues. DNA for the CDR3: TGTGCCAGCAGTTCGGGACAGGGGCTCCACGAGCAGTACTTC. Amino acid sequence: CASSSGQGLHEQYF.

This chain joins TRBV28 and TRBJ1-2; maybe TRBD1 (5 bases). CDR3 length: 14 amino acids. V lost 7 bases, J lost 8 bases, and 20 bases lay in between. Per the germline V gene, CDR1 is MDHEN and CDR2 is SYDVKM. CDR3 sequence: CASTMGRGSGGYTF. The CDR3 nucleotides read TGTGCCAGCACCATGGGGAGGGGCAGTGGAGGCTACACCTTC.

The rearrangement uses TRBV5-1 and TRBJ2-7, with TRBD1 matching 10 bases. V lost 0 bases, J lost 2 bases, and 2 bases stayed unmatched. CDR3 length equals 15 residues. In germline, CDR1 is SGHRS, CDR2 YFSETQ. CDR3 sequence reads: CASSLGQGAAYEQYF. The CDR3 DNA is TGCGCCAGCAGCTTGGGACAGGGGGCCGCCTACGAGCAGTACTTC.